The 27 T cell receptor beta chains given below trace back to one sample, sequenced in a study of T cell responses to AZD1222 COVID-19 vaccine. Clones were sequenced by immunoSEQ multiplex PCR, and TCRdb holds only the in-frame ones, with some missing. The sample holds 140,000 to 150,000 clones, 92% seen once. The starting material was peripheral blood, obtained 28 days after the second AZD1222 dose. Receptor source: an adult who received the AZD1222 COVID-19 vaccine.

CDR3 region: CASISLGRQPDTQYF. CDR3 nucleotide sequence: TGTGCCAGCATCTCATTGGGGAGGCAGCCAGATACGCAGTATTTT. The chain links TRBV28 to TRBJ2-3; tentatively, D is TRBD2 (6 bases). V was trimmed by 7 bases and J by 4 bases, leaving 18 bases between them. The CDR3 is 15 residues long. Germline-derived CDR1 and CDR2 are MDHEN and SYDVKM.

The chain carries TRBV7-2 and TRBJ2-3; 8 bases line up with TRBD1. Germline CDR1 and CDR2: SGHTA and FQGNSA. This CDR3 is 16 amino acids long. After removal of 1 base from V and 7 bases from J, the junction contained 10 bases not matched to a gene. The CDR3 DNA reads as TGTGCCAGCAGCTTAGGAGTGGCAGGGGGCCGACATACGCAGTATTTT. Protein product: CASSLGVAGGRHTQYF.

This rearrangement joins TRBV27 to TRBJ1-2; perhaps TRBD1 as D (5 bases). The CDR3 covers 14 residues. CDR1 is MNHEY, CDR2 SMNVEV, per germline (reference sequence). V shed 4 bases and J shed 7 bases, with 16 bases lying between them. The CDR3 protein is CASSSRDALSGYTF. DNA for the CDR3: TGTGCCAGCAGTTCGAGGGACGCTCTTTCTGGCTACACCTTC.

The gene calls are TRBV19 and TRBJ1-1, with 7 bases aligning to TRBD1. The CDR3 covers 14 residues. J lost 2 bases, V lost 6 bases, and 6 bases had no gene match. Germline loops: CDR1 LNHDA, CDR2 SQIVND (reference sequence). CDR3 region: CASSMGQPNTEAFF. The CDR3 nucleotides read TGTGCCAGTAGCATGGGACAGCCAAACACTGAAGCTTTCTTT.

The DNA of the CDR3 is TGTGCCAGCAGTGGGGGACAGGGGCGATATGGCTACACCTTC. It translates to CASSGGQGRYGYTF. The rearrangement uses TRBV2 and TRBJ1-2; 10 bases agree with TRBD1. The CDR3 is 14 residues long. Germline CDR1 reads SNHLY; CDR2 reads FYNNEI. V was pared by 4 bases and J by 5 bases, with 4 bases of the junction left unmatched.

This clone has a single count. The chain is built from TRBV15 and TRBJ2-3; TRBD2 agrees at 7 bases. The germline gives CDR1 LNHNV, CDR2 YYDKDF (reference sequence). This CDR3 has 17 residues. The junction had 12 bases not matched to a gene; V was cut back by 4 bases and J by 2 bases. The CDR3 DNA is TGTGCCACCAGCAAGGAGTGGGGCGGGGGTTACACAGATACGCAGTATTTT. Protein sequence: CATSKEWGGGYTDTQYF.

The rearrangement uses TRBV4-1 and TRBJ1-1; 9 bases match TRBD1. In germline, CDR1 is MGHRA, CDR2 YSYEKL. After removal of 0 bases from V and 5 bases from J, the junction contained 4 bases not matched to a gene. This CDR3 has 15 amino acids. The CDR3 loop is CASSQEGTGLTEAFF. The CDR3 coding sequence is TGCGCCAGCAGCCAAGAAGGGACAGGGCTTACTGAAGCTTTCTTT.

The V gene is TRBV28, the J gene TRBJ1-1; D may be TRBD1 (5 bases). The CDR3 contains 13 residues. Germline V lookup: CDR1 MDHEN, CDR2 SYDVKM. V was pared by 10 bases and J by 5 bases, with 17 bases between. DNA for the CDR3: TGTGCCACCCTCGGAGGGGCCGGAACTGAAGCTTTCTTT. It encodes CATLGGAGTEAFF.

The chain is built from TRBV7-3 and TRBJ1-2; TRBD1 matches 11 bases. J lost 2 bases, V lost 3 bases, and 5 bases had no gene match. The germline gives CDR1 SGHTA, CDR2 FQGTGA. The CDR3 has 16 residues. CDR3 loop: CASSFLDRGRNYGYTF. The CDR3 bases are TGTGCCAGCAGCTTTCTGGACAGGGGGCGAAACTATGGCTACACCTTC.

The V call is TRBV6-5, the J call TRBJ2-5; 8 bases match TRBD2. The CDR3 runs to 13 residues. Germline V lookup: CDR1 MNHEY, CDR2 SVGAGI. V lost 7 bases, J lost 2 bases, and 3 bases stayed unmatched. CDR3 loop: CASTRGGQETQYF. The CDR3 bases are TGTGCCAGCACCCGGGGGGGACAAGAGACCCAGTACTTC.

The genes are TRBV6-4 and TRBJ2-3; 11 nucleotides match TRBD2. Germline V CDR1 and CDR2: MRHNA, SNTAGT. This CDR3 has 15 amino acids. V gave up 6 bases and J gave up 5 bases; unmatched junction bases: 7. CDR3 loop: CASRPLAGVGDTQYF. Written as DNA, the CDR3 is TGTGCCAGCAGGCCACTAGCGGGAGTGGGAGATACGCAGTATTTT.

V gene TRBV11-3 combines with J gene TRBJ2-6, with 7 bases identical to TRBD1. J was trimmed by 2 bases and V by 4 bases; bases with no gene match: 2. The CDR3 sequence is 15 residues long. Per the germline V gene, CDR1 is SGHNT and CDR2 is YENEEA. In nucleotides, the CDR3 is TGTGCCAGCAGCTCCAGGGGGACTGGGGCCAACGTCCTGACTTTC. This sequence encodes CASSSRGTGANVLTF.

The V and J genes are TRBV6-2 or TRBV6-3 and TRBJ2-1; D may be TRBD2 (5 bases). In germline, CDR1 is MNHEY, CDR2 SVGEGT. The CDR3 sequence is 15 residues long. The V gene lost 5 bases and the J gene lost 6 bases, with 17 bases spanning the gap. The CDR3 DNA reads TGTGCCAGCAGTAAAGAGGCTAGCTGGGGCAATGAGCAGTTCTTC. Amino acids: CASSKEASWGNEQFF.

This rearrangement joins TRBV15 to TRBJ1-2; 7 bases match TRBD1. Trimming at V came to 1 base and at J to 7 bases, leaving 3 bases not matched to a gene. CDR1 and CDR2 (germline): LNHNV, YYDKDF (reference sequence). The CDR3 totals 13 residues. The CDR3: CATSRGQGRGYTF. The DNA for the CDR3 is TGTGCCACCAGCAGAGGACAGGGACGTGGCTACACCTTC.

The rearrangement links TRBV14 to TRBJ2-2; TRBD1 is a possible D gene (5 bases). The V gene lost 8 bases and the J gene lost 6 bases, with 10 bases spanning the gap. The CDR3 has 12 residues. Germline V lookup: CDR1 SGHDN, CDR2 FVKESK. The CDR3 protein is CASPIGAGELFF. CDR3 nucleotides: TGTGCCAGCCCCATAGGGGCCGGGGAGCTGTTTTTT.

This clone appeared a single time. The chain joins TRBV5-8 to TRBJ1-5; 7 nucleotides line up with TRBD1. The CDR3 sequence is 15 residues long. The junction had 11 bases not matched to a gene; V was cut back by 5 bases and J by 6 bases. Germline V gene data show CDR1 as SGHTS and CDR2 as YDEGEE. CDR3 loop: CASSLTGDRGQPQHF. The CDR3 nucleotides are TGTGCCAGCAGTTTAACAGGGGATAGAGGTCAGCCCCAGCATTTT.

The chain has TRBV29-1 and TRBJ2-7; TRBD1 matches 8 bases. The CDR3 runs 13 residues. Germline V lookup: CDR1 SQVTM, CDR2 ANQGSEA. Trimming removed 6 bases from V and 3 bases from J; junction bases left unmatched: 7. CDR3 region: CSVTGQGSYEQYF. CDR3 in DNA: TGCAGCGTGACAGGACAGGGAAGCTACGAGCAGTACTTC.

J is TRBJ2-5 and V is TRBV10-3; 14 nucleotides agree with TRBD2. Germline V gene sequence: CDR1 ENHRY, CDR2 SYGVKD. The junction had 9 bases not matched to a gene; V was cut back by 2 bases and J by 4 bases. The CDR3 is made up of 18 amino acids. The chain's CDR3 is CAISEPTSGRASGETQYF. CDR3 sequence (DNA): TGTGCCATCAGTGAGCCGACTAGCGGGAGGGCCTCCGGAGAGACCCAGTACTTC.

The CDR3 nucleotides are TGTGCCAGCAGCGTAGGAATGGTATCCTACGAGCAGTACTTC. Translation: CASSVGMVSYEQYF. The gene calls are TRBV9 and TRBJ2-7; D gene ambiguous. From germline, CDR1 is SGDLS and CDR2 YYNGEE. The CDR3 is 14 amino acids. V was clipped by 0 bases and J by 1 base, with 8 bases between them.

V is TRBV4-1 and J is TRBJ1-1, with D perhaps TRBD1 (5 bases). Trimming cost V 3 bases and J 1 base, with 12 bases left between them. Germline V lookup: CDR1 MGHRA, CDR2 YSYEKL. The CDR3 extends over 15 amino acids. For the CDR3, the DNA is TGCGCCAGCAGCCAGGAAGGACAACGGAACACTGAAGCTTTCTTT. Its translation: CASSQEGQRNTEAFF.

CDR3 sequence: CASSFNRGSGEQFF. DNA for the CDR3: TGTGCCAGCAGCTTTAACAGGGGATCGGGTGAGCAGTTCTTC. The V and J genes are TRBV11-2 and TRBJ2-1; TRBD1 matches at 7 bases. CDR3 length: 14 amino acids. Germline V lookup: CDR1 SGHAT, CDR2 FQNNGV. The J segment lost 9 bases and the V segment lost 3 bases, leaving 8 bases of the junction unmatched.

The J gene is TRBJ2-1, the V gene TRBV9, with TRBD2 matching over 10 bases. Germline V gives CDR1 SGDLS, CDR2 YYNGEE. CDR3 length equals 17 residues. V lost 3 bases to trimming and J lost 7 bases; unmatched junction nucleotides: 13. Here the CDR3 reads CASSGTSSGSGANEQFF. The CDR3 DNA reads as TGTGCCAGCAGCGGAACTTCTAGCGGGAGTGGCGCGAATGAGCAGTTCTTC.

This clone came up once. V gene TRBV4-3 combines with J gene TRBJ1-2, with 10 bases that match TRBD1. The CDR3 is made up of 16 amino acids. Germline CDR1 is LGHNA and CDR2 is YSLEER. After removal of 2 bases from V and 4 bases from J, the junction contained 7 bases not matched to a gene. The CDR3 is CASSQTGTGEGYGYTF. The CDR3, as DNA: TGCGCCAGCAGCCAAACAGGGACAGGGGAAGGCTATGGCTACACCTTC.

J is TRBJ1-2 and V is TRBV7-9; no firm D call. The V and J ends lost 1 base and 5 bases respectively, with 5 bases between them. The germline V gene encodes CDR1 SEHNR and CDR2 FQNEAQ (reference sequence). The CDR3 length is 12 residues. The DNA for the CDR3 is TGTGCCAGCAGCTTAGAGATGTATGGCTACACCTTC. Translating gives CASSLEMYGYTF.

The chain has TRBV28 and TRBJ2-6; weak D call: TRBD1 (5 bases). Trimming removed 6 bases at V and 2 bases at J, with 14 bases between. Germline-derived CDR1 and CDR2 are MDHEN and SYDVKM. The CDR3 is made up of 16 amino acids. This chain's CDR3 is CASRTKQETGANVLTF. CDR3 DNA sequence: TGTGCCAGCAGGACCAAACAGGAAACTGGGGCCAACGTCCTGACTTTC.

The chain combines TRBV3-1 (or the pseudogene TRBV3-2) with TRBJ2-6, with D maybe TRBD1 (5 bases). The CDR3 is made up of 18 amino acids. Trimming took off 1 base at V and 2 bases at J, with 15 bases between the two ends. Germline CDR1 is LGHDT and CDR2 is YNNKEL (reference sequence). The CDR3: CASSQGLSQGTGANVLTF. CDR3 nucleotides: TGTGCCAGCAGCCAAGGTCTCTCCCAGGGCACTGGGGCCAACGTCCTGACTTTC.

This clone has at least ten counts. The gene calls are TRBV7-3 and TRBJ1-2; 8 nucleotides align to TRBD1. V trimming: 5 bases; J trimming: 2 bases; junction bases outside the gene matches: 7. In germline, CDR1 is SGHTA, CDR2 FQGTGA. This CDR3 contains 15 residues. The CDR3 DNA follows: TGTGCCAGCAGCAAGACAGGGGACACCAACTATGGCTACACCTTC. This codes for CASSKTGDTNYGYTF. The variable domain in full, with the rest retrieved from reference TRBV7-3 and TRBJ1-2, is GAGVSQTPSNKVTEKGKYVELRCDPISGHTALYWYRQSLGQGPEFLIYFQGTGAADDSGLPNDRFFAVRPEGSVSTLKIQRTERGDSAVYLCASSKTGDTNYGYTFGSGTRLTVV.